These 23 T cell receptor beta chains share one sample of origin, sequenced in a study of shared clonotypes between healthy human individuals. As defined, naive CD8 cells were CD45RO-negative and positively selected for CCR7, with terminally differentiated effector memory CD45RA+ cells excluded. Measured with immunoSEQ multiplex PCR; TCRdb has only the in-frame clones, and not every one. The sample lists millions of clones, about 95% seen once, with 0.9% to 1.3% in the top ten. Source material: naive CD8+ T cells sorted from blood. Receptors were obtained from a man younger than 30 in good health.

V and J are TRBV7-9 and TRBJ2-1; the D is unclear. V was pared by 5 bases and J by 0 bases, with 14 bases between. Germline values: CDR1 SEHNR, CDR2 FQNEAQ (reference sequence). The CDR3 covers 16 residues. The CDR3 here is CASSHPTFSSYNEQFF. The CDR3 DNA is TGTGCCAGCAGCCACCCTACCTTCAGCTCCTACAATGAGCAGTTCTTC.

The V and J genes are TRBV19 and TRBJ1-1; D is unresolved. Germline V gene lookup returns CDR1 LNHDA and CDR2 SQIVND (reference sequence). The CDR3 consists of 14 residues. V was trimmed by 3 bases and J by 0 bases, leaving 8 bases between them. The CDR3 sequence: CASSISSVNTEAFF. DNA for the CDR3: TGTGCCAGTAGTATTAGTTCGGTGAACACTGAAGCTTTCTTT.

A single count supports this clone. This chain links TRBV5-6 with TRBJ2-3; the match to TRBD1 covers 10 bases. This CDR3 is built from 15 residues. Germline-derived CDR1 and CDR2 are SGHDT and YYEEEE. V dropped 3 bases and J dropped 1; count of bases not matched to a gene: 2. The CDR3 sequence is CASSWGTGGTDTQYF. The CDR3 DNA reads TGTGCCAGCAGCTGGGGGACAGGGGGCACAGATACGCAGTATTTT.

This chain links TRBV7-6 with TRBJ2-3; D is uncertain. V was shortened by 2 bases and J by 1 base, with 10 bases between the two germline ends. Per germline, CDR1 SGHVS and CDR2 FNYEAQ. The CDR3 totals 15 residues. The CDR3 DNA sequence: TGTGCCAGCAGCTTATTTTCAAGCGGCACAGATACGCAGTATTTT. Its protein product is CASSLFSSGTDTQYF. Variable domain in full (rest from reference TRBV7-6 and TRBJ2-3): GAGVSQSPRYKVTKRGQDVALRCDPISGHVSLYWYRQALGQGPEFLTYFNYEAQQDKSGLPNDRFSAERPEGSISTLTIQRTEQRDSAMYRCASSLFSSGTDTQYFGPGTRLTVL.

J is TRBJ1-1 and V is TRBV5-6; no clear D gene. Germline lookup yields CDR1 SGHDT and CDR2 YYEEEE. V was cut by 0 bases and J by 1 base, with 13 bases left in between. The CDR3 consists of 16 residues. This CDR3 reads CASSLVRGVTNTEAFF. The CDR3, as DNA: TGTGCCAGCAGCTTGGTTCGCGGGGTTACGAACACTGAAGCTTTCTTT. The full variable domain, its missing parts supplied by reference TRBV5-6 and TRBJ1-1, is DAGVTQSPTHLIKTRGQQVTLRCSPKSGHDTVSWYQQALGQGPQFIFQYYEEEERQRGNFPDRFSGHQFPNYSSELNVNALLLGDSALYLCASSLVRGVTNTEAFFGQGTRLTVV.

The J gene is TRBJ2-7, the V gene TRBV4-1; a weak D match, TRBD1 (5 bases). The length of the CDR3 is 15 residues. The V and J ends lost 5 bases and 0 bases respectively, with 14 bases between them. Looked up from germline, CDR1 is MGHRA and CDR2 is YSYEKL. The CDR3 loop reads CASSDQYRSSYEQYF. CDR3 DNA sequence: TGCGCCAGCAGCGATCAATACAGGAGCTCCTACGAGCAGTACTTC.

The J gene is TRBJ2-5, the V gene TRBV13; possible D gene TRBD2, 5 bases. The CDR3 has 14 amino acids. V was pared by 3 bases and J by 4 bases, with 12 bases between. Germline values: CDR1 PRHDT, CDR2 FYEKMQ (reference sequence). CDR3 residues: CASSFRGSPETQYF. CDR3 bases: TGTGCCAGCAGCTTCCGAGGGTCCCCAGAGACCCAGTACTTC.

The gene calls are TRBV13 and TRBJ2-7; 8 bases line up with TRBD2. Trimming took 5 bases from V and 3 from J; bases not matched to a gene: 6. This CDR3 has 14 residues. Germline CDR1 reads PRHDT; CDR2 reads FYEKMQ (reference sequence). The CDR3 loop is CASSGLGLDYEQYF. The CDR3 DNA reads TGTGCCAGCAGCGGACTGGGACTAGACTACGAGCAGTACTTC.

The chain employs TRBV4-1 and TRBJ1-2; D remains ambiguous. The germline CDR1 and CDR2 sequences are MGHRA and YSYEKL. With 3 bases removed from V and 5 bases from J, the gap between germline ends came to 28 bases. This CDR3 is built from 19 residues. Written as DNA, the CDR3 is TGCGCCAGCAGCCACCTAGGTGGACTCCTTCCAAATGAAAATTATGGCTACACCTTC. Amino acids: CASSHLGGLLPNENYGYTF.

The genes are TRBV27 and TRBJ1-6; D is unresolved. Trimming left V 1 base short and J 10 bases short, with 5 bases between. CDR1 is MNHEY and CDR2 is SMNVEV in the germline V gene (reference sequence). CDR3 length: 12 residues. This CDR3 reads CASSLFGSPLHF. The DNA for the CDR3 is TGTGCCAGCAGTTTATTTGGATCACCCCTCCACTTT.

The chain joins TRBV27 to TRBJ2-3; 11 bases map to TRBD2. This CDR3 contains 15 residues. In germline, CDR1 is MNHEY, CDR2 SMNVEV (reference sequence). Trimming removed 6 bases from V and 1 base from J; junction bases left unmatched: 3. The DNA for the CDR3 is TGTGCCAGCAGCAAACTAGCGGGAGGCACAGATACGCAGTATTTT. Its translation is CASSKLAGGTDTQYF.

This clone was seen a few times. The chain couples TRBV6-1 to TRBJ2-7; 11 bases align to TRBD1. CDR3 length: 15 residues. Germline V lookup: CDR1 MNHNS, CDR2 SASEGT. V gave up 5 bases and J gave up 2 bases; unmatched junction bases: 5. The CDR3 here is CASSTGGQGAYEQYF. Written as DNA, the CDR3 is TGTGCCAGCAGTACGGGGGGACAGGGGGCCTACGAGCAGTACTTC.

The rearrangement links TRBV4-1 to TRBJ1-2; perhaps TRBD1 as D (6 bases). Germline V gene sequence: CDR1 MGHRA, CDR2 YSYEKL. The CDR3 extends over 14 amino acids. V lost 2 bases to trimming and J lost 5 bases, with 12 bases between them. CDR3 in amino acids: CASSQMTGDYGYTF. DNA of the CDR3: TGCGCCAGCAGCCAAATGACAGGAGATTATGGCTACACCTTC.

This chain joins TRBV7-8 and TRBJ1-2, with unresolved D. The CDR3 consists of 12 residues. Germline V gene sequence: CDR1 SGHVS, CDR2 FQNEAQ. The V gene lost 5 bases and the J gene lost 6 bases, with 10 bases spanning the gap. The CDR3 here is CASSPYTDGYTF. The CDR3 nucleotides are TGTGCCAGCAGCCCATACACCGATGGCTACACCTTC.

The CDR3 DNA reads TGTGCCAGCAGCTCCTACGGTGGTGCAGATACGCAGTATTTT. Its translation: CASSSYGGADTQYF. This rearrangement joins TRBV7-6 to TRBJ2-3; D ambiguous. V shed 4 bases and J shed 4 bases, with 12 bases lying between them. CDR3 size: 14 residues. Germline V gene data show CDR1 as SGHVS and CDR2 as FNYEAQ.

The genes are TRBV4-1 and TRBJ2-1, with D hard to call. This CDR3 has 17 amino acids. Trimming removed 2 bases at V and 0 bases at J, with 14 bases between. Germline lookup yields CDR1 MGHRA and CDR2 YSYEKL. The CDR3 loop reads CASSQKSGLSSYNEQFF. The CDR3 nucleotides read TGCGCCAGCAGCCAAAAGTCCGGCCTTAGCTCCTACAATGAGCAGTTCTTC.

The rearrangement uses TRBV6-5 and TRBJ1-2, with D perhaps TRBD1 (5 bases). V lost 6 bases to trimming and J lost 4 bases, with 18 bases between them. The germline V gene encodes CDR1 MNHEY and CDR2 SVGAGI. This CDR3 has 15 amino acids. CDR3 sequence (DNA): TGTGCCAGCAGGGACCTCCGGAAGGACACCTATGGCTACACCTTC. Its protein product is CASRDLRKDTYGYTF.

This chain uses TRBV5-6 with TRBJ2-2; 13 bases match TRBD2. The V segment lost 3 bases and the J segment 7 bases; nucleotides outside the gene matches: 6. Germline assignment: CDR1 SGHDT and CDR2 YYEEEE. The CDR3 spans 16 residues. CDR3 loop: CASSWGTSGDFGELFF. For the CDR3, the DNA is TGTGCCAGCAGCTGGGGGACTAGCGGGGATTTCGGGGAGCTGTTTTTT.

This clone was seen a single time. The chain carries TRBV5-4 and TRBJ2-7, with TRBD2 identical over 13 bases. J gave up 6 bases and V 4 bases, and 10 bases lay outside the gene matches. CDR1 is SGHNT and CDR2 is YYREEE in the germline V gene (reference sequence). This CDR3 is 16 amino acids long. CDR3 loop: CASSPGLAGDLAEQYF. CDR3 nucleotide sequence: TGTGCCAGCAGCCCCGGACTAGCGGGAGACCTGGCCGAGCAGTACTTC.

This clone appeared a single time. The chain couples TRBV13 to TRBJ1-1; TRBD1 might be the D (5 bases). Trimming cost V 5 bases and J 3 bases, with 16 bases left between them. Germline CDR1 is PRHDT and CDR2 is FYEKMQ (reference sequence). The CDR3 loop spans 15 amino acids. This CDR3 reads CASSRDFWGDTEAFF. CDR3 DNA: TGTGCCAGCAGCCGAGACTTTTGGGGGGACACTGAAGCTTTCTTT.

This chain links TRBV27 with TRBJ2-3; no definite D call. Looked up from germline, CDR1 is MNHEY and CDR2 is SMNVEV (reference sequence). The V end lost 3 bases, the J end lost 7 bases, and 11 bases lay between the germline ends. The CDR3 consists of 13 residues. CDR3 DNA: TGTGCCAGCAGTTTCACCGCGGAAAATACGCAGTATTTT. Translated, it gives CASSFTAENTQYF.

This chain connects TRBV7-2 to TRBJ2-3, with 11 positions matching TRBD2. Trimming removed 5 bases from V and 4 bases from J; junction bases left unmatched: 2. This CDR3 has 14 residues. Germline V CDR1 and CDR2: SGHTA, FQGNSA. In DNA, the CDR3 is TGTGCCAGCAGCCCGGGACTAGCGGCAGATACGCAGTATTTT. Translation gives CASSPGLAADTQYF.

The sample holds many counts of this clone. This chain uses TRBV7-9 with TRBJ2-7; tentative D call: TRBD1 (6 bases). V lost 5 bases and J 3 bases, leaving 14 bases between the germline ends. The length of the CDR3 is 14 residues. Germline CDR1 SEHNR, CDR2 FQNEAQ (reference sequence). The CDR3 region is CASSDPDSFYEQYF. CDR3 DNA sequence: TGTGCCAGCAGCGACCCGGACAGCTTCTACGAGCAGTACTTC.